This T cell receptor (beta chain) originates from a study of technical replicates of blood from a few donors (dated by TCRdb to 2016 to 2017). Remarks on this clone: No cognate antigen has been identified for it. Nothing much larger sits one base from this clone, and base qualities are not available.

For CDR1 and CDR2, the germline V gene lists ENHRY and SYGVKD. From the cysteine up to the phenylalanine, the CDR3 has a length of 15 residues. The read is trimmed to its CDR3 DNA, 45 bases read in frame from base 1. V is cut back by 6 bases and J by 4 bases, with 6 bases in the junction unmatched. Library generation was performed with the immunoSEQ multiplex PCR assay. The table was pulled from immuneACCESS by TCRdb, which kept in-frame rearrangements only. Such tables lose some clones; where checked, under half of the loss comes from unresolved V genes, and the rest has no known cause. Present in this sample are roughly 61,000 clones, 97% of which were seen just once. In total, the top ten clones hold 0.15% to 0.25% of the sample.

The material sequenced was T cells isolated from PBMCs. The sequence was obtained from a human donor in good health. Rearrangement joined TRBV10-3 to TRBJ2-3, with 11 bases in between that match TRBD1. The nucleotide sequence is TGTGCCATCAGAGGGACAGGGGGTGGGGCAGATACGCAGTATTTT. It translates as CAIRGTGGGADTQYF.